This T cell receptor beta chain was obtained from a study of blood T cell repertoires in COVID-19. Method: immunoSEQ multiplex PCR; TCRdb's copy keeps in-frame clones and lacks some. The table has 100,000 to 150,000 clones, 85% seen once. CDR1 SGHAT and CDR2 FQNNGV come from the germline V gene. CDR3 length: 13 amino acids. V lost 3 bases to trimming and J lost 7 bases, with 12 bases between them. The specimen sequenced was peripheral blood. This chain links TRBV11-2 with TRBJ2-5; D ambiguous. This TCR derives from a man aged 80 or over with active or convalescent COVID-19. The CDR3 region is CASSLEVSGTQYF. The CDR3 nucleotides are TGTGCCAGCAGCTTGGAAGTGTCGGGGACCCAGTACTTC.